This T cell receptor (beta chain) was retrieved from a study of tumor-infiltrating lymphocytes in primary liver carcinoma. Overall study results and limits: A small share of top clones, only about 8-25%, was found in all five tumor regions.

For this clonotype: The antigen remains unidentified. A single base separates this from a much larger clone, so it may be a read error.

It was from roughly 20-30 mg of unsorted bulk tissue that RNA and DNA were co-extracted. Those sampled were patients whose primary liver carcinoma was treated by surgical resection. Starting from around 500 ng of total RNA, TCR beta cDNA was produced with a primer in the constant region. Library construction for TCR beta comprised three nested multiplex PCR rounds performed with slightly modified ARM-PCR. Both of the initial two PCR rounds ran for nine to ten cycles and employed TRBV1-TRBV30 forward primers alongside a C-beta reverse primer. TCRdb reprocessed the multiplex PCR reads via MiXCR and lists one record per CDR3 protein. The sample consists of 120,000 or so distinct CDR3 sequences, approximately 70% of them appearing once. This CDR3 is 14 amino acids long. The germline gives CDR1 MDHEN, CDR2 SYDVKM.

This clonotype originated in a woman aged 55 to 70 with primary liver carcinoma and hepatitis B virus infection. V and J are TRBV28 and TRBJ2-6; no definite D call. Sequencing used liver tumor tissue from sampling region 1. Subset defined: tumor region T1, superior pole. CDR3 DNA: TGTGTCAGCAGTTTTTGGTCTGGGGCCAACGTCCTGACTTTC. Its translation is CVSSFWSGANVLTF. Together with reference TRBV28 and TRBJ2-6, the CDR3 gives the full variable domain: DVKVTQSSRYLVKRTGEKVFLECVQDMDHENMFWYRQDPGLGLRLIYFSYDVKMKEKGDIPEGYSVSREKKERFSLILESASTNQTSMYLCVSSFWSGANVLTFGAGSRLTVL.